What follows are 21 T cell receptor beta chains derived from one specimen sequenced in a study of immune cell composition in non-small cell lung cancer. Data came from immunoSEQ multiplex PCR; TCRdb stores just in-frame clones and leaves some out. This sample has 13,000 or so clones; approximately 70% occur once, and the top ten carry around an eighth. The sequenced sample was lung tumor tissue. The source is a human donor with non-small cell lung cancer.

As for this clone: The junction and the germline gene differ at one end; a read error may be behind it. V is TRBV2 and J is TRBJ1-5; D gene ambiguous. Germline CDR1 reads SNHLY; CDR2 reads FYNNEI. CDR3 length: 16 amino acids. The CDR3 coding sequence is TGTGCCAGCAGCGAAGGGCCACAGTATAGCAATCAGCCCCAGCATTTT. Translation gives CASSEGPQYSNQPQHF.

The chain couples TRBV5-6 to TRBJ2-3, with 8 positions matching TRBD2. The CDR3 totals 17 residues. Germline CDR1 and CDR2: SGHDT and YYEEEE. The V segment lost 5 bases and the J segment 0 bases; nucleotides outside the gene matches: 11. The CDR3 nucleotides are TGTGCCAGCAGTCGGGCGGGAGGCGCATTAAGCACAGATACGCAGTATTTT. This sequence encodes CASSRAGGALSTDTQYF.

The V and J genes are TRBV6-1 and TRBJ1-2; a weak D match, TRBD1 (6 bases). This CDR3 is built from 14 residues. The germline gives CDR1 MNHNS, CDR2 SASEGT. V gave up 5 bases and J gave up 4 bases, with 14 bases separating them. CDR3 region: CASSLSGTPYGYTF. The CDR3 DNA reads TGTGCCAGCAGTCTCTCCGGGACACCCTATGGCTACACCTTC.

The chain is built from TRBV9 and TRBJ2-1; maybe TRBD1 (6 bases). CDR1 and CDR2 from the germline V gene are SGDLS and YYNGEE. The germline V and J ends were trimmed by 3 bases and 4 bases, with 11 bases remaining between them. This CDR3 has 14 amino acids. The CDR3 loop is CASSGDIGYNEQFF. In nucleotides, the CDR3 is TGTGCCAGCAGCGGGGACATTGGGTACAATGAGCAGTTCTTC.

CDR3 region: CASSLPTGEDDTNYGYTF. CDR3 sequence (DNA): TGTGCCAGCAGCTTACCGACAGGAGAAGATGATACTAACTATGGCTACACCTTC. V and J are TRBV7-2 and TRBJ1-2; D possibly corresponds to TRBD1 (6 bases). Germline values: CDR1 SGHTA, CDR2 FQGNSA. CDR3 length equals 18 residues. The V gene lost 2 bases and the J gene lost 0 bases, with 19 bases spanning the gap. Variable domain in full (rest from reference TRBV7-2 and TRBJ1-2): GAGVSQSPSNKVTEKGKDVELRCDPISGHTALYWYRQSLGQGLEFLIYFQGNSAPDKSGLPSDRFSAERTGGSVSTLTIQRTQQEDSAVYLCASSLPTGEDDTNYGYTFGSGTRLTVV.

The V and J genes are TRBV7-2 and TRBJ2-7, with 7 positions matching TRBD1. Germline values: CDR1 SGHTA, CDR2 FQGNSA. V shed 0 bases and J 4 bases; nucleotides not matched to a gene: 3. The CDR3 has 14 residues. The DNA of the CDR3 is TGTGCCAGCAGCTTAGCGGACAGGTCTTACGAGCAGTACTTC. Translated, it gives CASSLADRSYEQYF.

The chain uses TRBV15 and TRBJ2-2; D remains unclear. Germline assignment: CDR1 LNHNV and CDR2 YYDKDF (reference sequence). The CDR3 spans 15 residues. V was pared by 0 bases and J by 7 bases, with 12 bases between. This chain's CDR3 is CATSRDPGLGGELFF. The CDR3 nucleotides read TGTGCCACCAGCAGAGATCCGGGTTTGGGCGGGGAGCTGTTTTTT.

The chain couples TRBV6-5 to TRBJ1-1; 9 nucleotides line up with TRBD1. The V and J ends lost 7 bases and 6 bases, in that order; junction bases with no gene match: 12. From germline, CDR1 is MNHEY and CDR2 SVGAGI. The CDR3 is 15 residues long. The CDR3: CASKTGGRIQAEAFF. CDR3 DNA sequence: TGTGCCAGCAAGACAGGGGGTCGTATTCAGGCTGAAGCTTTCTTT.

V usage is TRBV7-9 and J usage is TRBJ2-4, with 8 bases matching TRBD1. With 5 bases clipped from V and 0 bases from J, the junction kept 6 bases outside the gene matches. Per the germline V gene, CDR1 is SEHNR and CDR2 is FQNEAQ (reference sequence). The CDR3 loop spans 16 amino acids. The CDR3 nucleotides read TGTGCCAGCAGCCCTAAGACAGGGGTAGCCAAAAACATTCAGTACTTC. This encodes CASSPKTGVAKNIQYF.

The genes are TRBV6-5 and TRBJ2-3; D gene uncertain. CDR3 length: 15 amino acids. Germline-derived CDR1 and CDR2 are MNHEY and SVGAGI. V was cut by 5 bases and J by 0 bases, with 12 bases left in between. CDR3 residues: CASSLRQTSTDTQYF. CDR3 bases: TGTGCCAGCAGTCTCCGACAAACTAGCACAGATACGCAGTATTTT.

Here the CDR3 DNA reads TGTGCCAGCAGAACCAGCGGGGGGGCCCACAATGAGCAGTTCTTC. As protein: CASRTSGGAHNEQFF. This chain links TRBV5-8 with TRBJ2-1, with 10 bases matching TRBD2. In germline, CDR1 is SGHTS, CDR2 YDEGEE. CDR3 length: 15 residues. The V segment lost 5 bases and the J segment 5 bases; nucleotides outside the gene matches: 7.

V and J are TRBV29-1 and TRBJ1-2; TRBD1 might be the D (5 bases). The V end was cut by 7 bases, the J end by 2 bases, with 8 bases between. The CDR3 has 11 residues. Germline-derived CDR1 and CDR2 are SQVTM and ANQGSEA. The chain's CDR3 is CSATENYGYTF. The CDR3 nucleotides are TGCAGCGCGACAGAAAACTATGGCTACACCTTC.

The CDR3 DNA reads TGTGCCAGCAGTTTACAGGGGGCAATTAGAACCGGGGAGCTGTTTTTT. As protein: CASSLQGAIRTGELFF. The V call is TRBV27, the J call TRBJ2-2; 8 bases fit TRBD1. The CDR3 length is 16 residues. Germline loops: CDR1 MNHEY, CDR2 SMNVEV (reference sequence). J gave up 5 bases and V 2 bases, and 7 bases lay outside the gene matches.

This rearrangement joins TRBV5-4 to TRBJ1-2; no clear D gene. The CDR3 is 13 residues long. V lost 4 bases, J lost 5 bases, and 12 bases lay in between. Germline V lookup: CDR1 SGHNT, CDR2 YYREEE (reference sequence). CDR3 in amino acids: CASSVKAGYGYTF. The CDR3 nucleotides are TGTGCCAGCAGCGTTAAAGCGGGGTATGGCTACACCTTC.

The chain links TRBV28 to TRBJ2-7; 7 bases agree with TRBD1. The germline V gene has CDR1 MDHEN and CDR2 SYDVKM. V was pared by 2 bases and J by 5 bases, with 6 bases of the junction left unmatched. This CDR3 is built from 14 residues. As DNA, the CDR3 is TGTGCCAGCAGTTTAGGGAGACAGGGCCACGAGCAGTACTTC. This gives the protein CASSLGRQGHEQYF.

The genes are TRBV6-5 and TRBJ2-1; D gene unclear. The V end was cut by 6 bases, the J end by 7 bases, with 13 bases between. The CDR3 is made up of 13 amino acids. The germline V gene has CDR1 MNHEY and CDR2 SVGAGI. CDR3 protein: CASSKLSGNEQFF. The CDR3 region has the DNA TGTGCCAGCAGCAAACTGTCGGGTAATGAGCAGTTCTTC.

The CDR3 nucleotides read TGTGCCACCAGCAGAGAACTGAGGGGGCAACGAGATACGCAGTATTTT. It codes for CATSRELRGQRDTQYF. The chain carries TRBV15 and TRBJ2-3; 7 bases line up with TRBD1. The germline V gene encodes CDR1 LNHNV and CDR2 YYDKDF (reference sequence). This CDR3 has 16 residues. V lost 0 bases to trimming and J lost 5 bases; unmatched junction nucleotides: 8.

A few counts support this clone. J is TRBJ2-7 and V is TRBV19; D gene ambiguous. CDR3 length: 15 residues. Germline CDR1 reads LNHDA; CDR2 reads SQIVND (reference sequence). V gave up 0 bases and J gave up 3 bases, with 12 bases separating them. In DNA, the CDR3 is TGTGCCAGTAGTATAGATGCAGGTTCCCGCTACGAGCAGTACTTC. Translated: CASSIDAGSRYEQYF.

The rearrangement uses TRBV5-6 and TRBJ2-3; 13 nucleotides match TRBD2. Germline CDR1 is SGHDT and CDR2 is YYEEEE. This CDR3 is built from 16 residues. V was pared by 3 bases and J by 3 bases, with 4 bases of the junction left unmatched. CDR3 in amino acids: CASSWRTSGSTDTQYF. The CDR3 bases are TGTGCCAGCAGCTGGCGGACTAGCGGGAGTACAGATACGCAGTATTTT.

V usage is TRBV9 and J usage is TRBJ1-1; possibly TRBD1 for D (5 bases). V was shortened by 4 bases and J by 4 bases, with 14 bases between the two germline ends. This CDR3 region has 14 residues. CDR1 is SGDLS, CDR2 YYNGEE, per germline. The DNA of the CDR3 is TGTGCCAGCAGCCGCTCCTACGGGGGCACTGAAGCTTTCTTT. It is translated as CASSRSYGGTEAFF.

The chain couples TRBV27 to TRBJ1-2; 9 bases map to TRBD1. The germline CDR1 and CDR2 sequences are MNHEY and SMNVEV (reference sequence). The CDR3 is 14 amino acids. Trimming at V came to 5 bases and at J to 8 bases, leaving 9 bases not matched to a gene. The CDR3, as DNA: TGTGCCAGCAGTCCCCGACAGGGGGTGGTGGGCTACACCTTC. Protein sequence: CASSPRQGVVGYTF.